This section outlines one T cell receptor beta chain sequence together with its context. Methods used by the authors: The authors estimated nucleated cell counts from reference gene primer amplification. Profiled with immunoSEQ multiplex PCR; TCRdb holds only in-frame clones, not every one. Clone size and the V and J calls come from that table; the DNA yielded D and trimming. The table shows approximately 210,000 clones, with about 91% occurring only once. The source of the sample is a study of blood T cell repertoires in COVID-19. CDR1 LGHDT and CDR2 YNNKEL come from the germline V gene (reference sequence). This CDR3 is built from 17 residues. V lost 3 bases, J lost 5 bases, and 11 bases stayed unmatched.

The chain carries TRBV3-1 (or the pseudogene TRBV3-2) and TRBJ2-2; TRBD1 matches at 8 bases. The receptor was isolated from a man in his thirties or forties with acute or convalescent COVID-19. Sequences were obtained from peripheral blood. The CDR3 region is CASSHIAGGGGTGELFF. The CDR3 bases are TGTGCCAGCAGCCACATAGCAGGGGGCGGCGGAACCGGGGAGCTGTTTTTT.